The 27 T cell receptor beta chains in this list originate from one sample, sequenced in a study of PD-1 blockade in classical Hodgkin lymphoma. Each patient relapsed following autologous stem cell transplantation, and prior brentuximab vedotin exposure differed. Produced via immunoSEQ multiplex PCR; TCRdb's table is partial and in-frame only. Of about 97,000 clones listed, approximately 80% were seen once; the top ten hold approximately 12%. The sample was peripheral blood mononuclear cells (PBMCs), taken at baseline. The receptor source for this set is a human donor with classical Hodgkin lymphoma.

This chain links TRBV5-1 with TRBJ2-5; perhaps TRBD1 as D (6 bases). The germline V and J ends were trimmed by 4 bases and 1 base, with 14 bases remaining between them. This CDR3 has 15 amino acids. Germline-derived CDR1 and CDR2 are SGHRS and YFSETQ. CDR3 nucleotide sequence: TGCGCCAGCAGCAACATTCCAGGGGCCCAAGAGACCCAGTACTTC. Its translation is CASSNIPGAQETQYF.

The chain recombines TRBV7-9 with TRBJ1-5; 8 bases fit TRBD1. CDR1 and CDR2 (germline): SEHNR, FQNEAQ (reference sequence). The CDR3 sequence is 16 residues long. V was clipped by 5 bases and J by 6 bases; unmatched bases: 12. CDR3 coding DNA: TGTGCCAGCAGCCTCGGCGGGACAGGAACACCTCAGCCCCAGCATTTT. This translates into CASSLGGTGTPQPQHF.

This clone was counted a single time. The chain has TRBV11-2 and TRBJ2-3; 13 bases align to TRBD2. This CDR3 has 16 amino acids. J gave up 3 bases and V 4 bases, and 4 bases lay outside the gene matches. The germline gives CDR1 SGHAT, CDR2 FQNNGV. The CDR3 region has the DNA TGTGCCAGCAGCTCCCGGGGACTAGCGGGAACAGATACGCAGTATTTT. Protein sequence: CASSSRGLAGTDTQYF.

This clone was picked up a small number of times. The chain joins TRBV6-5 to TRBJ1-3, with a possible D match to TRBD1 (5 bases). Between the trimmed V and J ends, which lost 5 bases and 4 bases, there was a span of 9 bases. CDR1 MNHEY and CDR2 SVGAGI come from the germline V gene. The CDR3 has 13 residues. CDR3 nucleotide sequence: TGTGCCAGCAGTAACCCAGGGGGAAACACCATATATTTT. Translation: CASSNPGGNTIYF.

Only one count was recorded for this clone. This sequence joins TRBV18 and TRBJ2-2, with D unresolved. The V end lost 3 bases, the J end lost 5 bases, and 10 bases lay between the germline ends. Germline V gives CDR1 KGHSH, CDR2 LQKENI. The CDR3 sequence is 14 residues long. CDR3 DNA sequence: TGTGCCAGCTCACCTCCTGGAAATACCGGGGAGCTGTTTTTT. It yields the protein CASSPPGNTGELFF. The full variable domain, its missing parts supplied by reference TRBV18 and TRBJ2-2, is NAGVMQNPRHLVRRRGQEARLRCSPMKGHSHVYWYRQLPEEGLKFMVYLQKENIIDESGMPKERFSAEFPKEGPSILRIQQVVRGDSAAYFCASSPPGNTGELFFGEGSRLTVL.

This CDR3 is CARSPNAGQDTDTQYF. The CDR3 coding sequence is TGTGCCAGAAGCCCCAATGCGGGACAGGACACAGATACGCAGTATTTT. The V call is TRBV5-3, the J call TRBJ2-3; 8 positions match TRBD1. TRBV5-3 is designated an ORF whose function remains uncertain. The CDR3 runs to 16 residues. J gave up 2 bases and V 4 bases, and 9 bases lay outside the gene matches.

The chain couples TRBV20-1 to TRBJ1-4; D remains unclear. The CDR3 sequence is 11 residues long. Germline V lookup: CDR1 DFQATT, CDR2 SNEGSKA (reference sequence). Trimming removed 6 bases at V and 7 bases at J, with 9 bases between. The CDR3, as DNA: TGCAGTGCGGCTATGGGTGAAAAACTGTTTTTT. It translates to CSAAMGEKLFF.

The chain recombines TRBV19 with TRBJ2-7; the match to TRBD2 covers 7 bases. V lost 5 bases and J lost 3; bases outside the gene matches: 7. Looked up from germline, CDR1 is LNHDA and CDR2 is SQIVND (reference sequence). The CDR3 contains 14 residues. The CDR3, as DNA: TGTGCCAGTAGTGGGGGTGGCGGGAGCTACGAGCAGTACTTC. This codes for CASSGGGGSYEQYF.

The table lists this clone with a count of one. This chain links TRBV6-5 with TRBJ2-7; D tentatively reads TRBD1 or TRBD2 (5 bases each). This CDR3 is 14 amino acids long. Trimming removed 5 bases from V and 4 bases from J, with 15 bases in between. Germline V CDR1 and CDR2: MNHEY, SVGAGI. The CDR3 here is CASSARGKIYEQYF. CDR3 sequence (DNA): TGTGCCAGCAGTGCCCGGGGCAAAATATACGAGCAGTACTTC.

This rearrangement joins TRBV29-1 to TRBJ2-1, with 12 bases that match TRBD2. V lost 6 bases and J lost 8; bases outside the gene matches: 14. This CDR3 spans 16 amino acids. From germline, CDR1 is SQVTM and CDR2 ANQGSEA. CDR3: CSVRTSGTRGVHEQFF. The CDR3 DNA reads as TGCAGCGTCCGGACTAGCGGGACTCGGGGCGTCCATGAGCAGTTCTTC.

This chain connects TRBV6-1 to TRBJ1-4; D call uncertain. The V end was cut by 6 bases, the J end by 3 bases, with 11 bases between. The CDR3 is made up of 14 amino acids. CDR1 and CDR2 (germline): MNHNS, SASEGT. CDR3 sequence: CASSTSGPNEKLFF. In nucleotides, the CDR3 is TGTGCCAGCAGCACCTCCGGTCCTAATGAAAAACTGTTTTTT.

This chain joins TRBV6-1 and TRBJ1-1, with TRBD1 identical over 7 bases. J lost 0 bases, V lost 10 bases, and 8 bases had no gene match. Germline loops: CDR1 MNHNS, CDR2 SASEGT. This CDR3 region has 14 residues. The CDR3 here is CAIGRGLVNTEAFF. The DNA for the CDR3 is TGTGCCATAGGAAGGGGGCTGGTGAACACTGAAGCTTTCTTT.

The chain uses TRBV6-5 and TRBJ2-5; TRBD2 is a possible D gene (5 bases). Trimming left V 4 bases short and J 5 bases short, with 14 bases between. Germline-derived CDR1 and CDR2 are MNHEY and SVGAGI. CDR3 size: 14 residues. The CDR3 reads CASSSPGRGETQYF. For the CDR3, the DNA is TGTGCCAGCAGTTCCCCGGGCCGAGGGGAGACCCAGTACTTC.

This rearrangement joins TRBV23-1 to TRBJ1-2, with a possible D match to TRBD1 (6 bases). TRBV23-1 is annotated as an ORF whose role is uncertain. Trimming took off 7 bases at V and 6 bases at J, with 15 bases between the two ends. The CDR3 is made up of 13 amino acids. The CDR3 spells CASKRGGGHGYTF. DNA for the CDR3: TGCGCCAGCAAAAGAGGGGGGGGCCATGGCTACACCTTC.

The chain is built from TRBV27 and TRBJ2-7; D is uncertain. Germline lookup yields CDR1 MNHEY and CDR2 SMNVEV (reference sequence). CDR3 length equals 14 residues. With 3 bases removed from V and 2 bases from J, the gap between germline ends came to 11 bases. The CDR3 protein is CASSLTEMTYEQYF. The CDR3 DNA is TGTGCCAGCAGTTTGACGGAGATGACCTACGAGCAGTACTTC.

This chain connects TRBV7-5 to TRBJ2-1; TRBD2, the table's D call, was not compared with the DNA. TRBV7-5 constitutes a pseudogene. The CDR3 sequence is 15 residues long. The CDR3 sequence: CVRSLGAGGPNEQFF. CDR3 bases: TGTGTCAGAAGCTTAGGGGCAGGAGGGCCGAATGAGCAGTTCTTC.

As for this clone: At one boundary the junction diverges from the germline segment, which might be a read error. CDR3 loop: CATSRTERYEQYF. The CDR3 DNA reads TGTGCCACCAGTCGGACGGAACGCTACGAGCAGTACTTC. The rearrangement joins TRBV6-5 to TRBJ2-7; D not certain. The CDR3 sequence is 13 residues long. The germline gives CDR1 MNHEY, CDR2 SVGAGI.

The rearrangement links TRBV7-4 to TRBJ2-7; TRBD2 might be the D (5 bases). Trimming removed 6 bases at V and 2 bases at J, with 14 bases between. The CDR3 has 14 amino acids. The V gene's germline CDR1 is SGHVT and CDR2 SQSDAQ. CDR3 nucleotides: TGTGCCAGCAGTCCCGGAGGAGAGGCCTACGAGCAGTACTTC. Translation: CASSPGGEAYEQYF. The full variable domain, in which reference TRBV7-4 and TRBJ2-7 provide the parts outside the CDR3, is GAGVSQSPRYKVAKRGRDVALRCDSISGHVTLYWYRQTLGQGSEVLTYSQSDAQRDKSGRPSGRFSAERPERSVSTLKIQRTEQGDSAVYLCASSPGGEAYEQYFGPGTRLTVT.

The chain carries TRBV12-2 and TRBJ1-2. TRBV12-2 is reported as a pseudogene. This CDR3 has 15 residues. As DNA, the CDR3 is TGTGCAAGTCGCATACACCCGGGACCCGACGGGGGCTACACCTTC. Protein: CASRIHPGPDGGYTF.

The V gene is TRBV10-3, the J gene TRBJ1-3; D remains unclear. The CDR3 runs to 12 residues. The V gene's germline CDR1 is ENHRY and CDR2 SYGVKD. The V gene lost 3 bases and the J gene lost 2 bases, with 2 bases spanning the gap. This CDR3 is CAISEAGNTIYF. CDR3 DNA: TGTGCCATCAGTGAAGCTGGAAACACCATATATTTT.

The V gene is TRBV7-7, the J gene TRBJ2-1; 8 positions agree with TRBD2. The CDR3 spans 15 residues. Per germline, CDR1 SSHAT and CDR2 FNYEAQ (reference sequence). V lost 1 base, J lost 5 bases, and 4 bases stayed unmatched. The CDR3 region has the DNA TGTGCCAGCAGCTTAGACGGACTAGCAAACAATGAGCAGTTCTTC. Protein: CASSLDGLANNEQFF.

The CDR3 region has the DNA TGTGCCATCAGTCCTAGCGGGGCCGTCACAGATACGCAGTATTTT. Translated: CAISPSGAVTDTQYF. The chain carries TRBV10-3 and TRBJ2-3, with TRBD2 matching 9 bases. The CDR3 has 15 amino acids. V lost 5 bases and J lost 2; bases outside the gene matches: 5. The germline CDR1 and CDR2 sequences are ENHRY and SYGVKD.

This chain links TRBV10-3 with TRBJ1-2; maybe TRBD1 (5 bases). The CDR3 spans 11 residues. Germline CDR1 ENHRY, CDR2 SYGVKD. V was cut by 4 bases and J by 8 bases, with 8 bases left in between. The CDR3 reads CAISGGWGYTF. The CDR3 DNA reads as TGTGCCATCAGTGGGGGGTGGGGCTACACCTTC.

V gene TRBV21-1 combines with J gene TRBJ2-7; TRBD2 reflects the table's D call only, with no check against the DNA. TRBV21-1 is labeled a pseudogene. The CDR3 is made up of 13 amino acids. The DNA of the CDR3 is TGTGCCAGCAAGGAAGCGCACCCCTACGAGCAGTACTTC. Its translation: CASKEAHPYEQYF.

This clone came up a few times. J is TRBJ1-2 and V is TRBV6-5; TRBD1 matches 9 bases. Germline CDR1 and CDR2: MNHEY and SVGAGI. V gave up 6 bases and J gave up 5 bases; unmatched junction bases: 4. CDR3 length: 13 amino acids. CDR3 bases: TGTGCCAGCAGGTCCGACAGGGGGTATGGCTACACCTTC. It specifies CASRSDRGYGYTF.

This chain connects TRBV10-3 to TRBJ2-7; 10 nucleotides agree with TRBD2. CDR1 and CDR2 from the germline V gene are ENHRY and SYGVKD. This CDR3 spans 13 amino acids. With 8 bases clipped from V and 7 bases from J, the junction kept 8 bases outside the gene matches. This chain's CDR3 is CAIEREGLQEQYF. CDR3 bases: TGTGCCATCGAGCGGGAGGGACTCCAGGAGCAGTACTTC.

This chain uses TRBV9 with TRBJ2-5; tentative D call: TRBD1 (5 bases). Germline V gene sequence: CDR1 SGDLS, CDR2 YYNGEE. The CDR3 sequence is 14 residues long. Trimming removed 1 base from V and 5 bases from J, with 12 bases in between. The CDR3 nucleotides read TGTGCCAGCAGCGTATCAGGGATGGGGGAGACCCAGTACTTC. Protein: CASSVSGMGETQYF. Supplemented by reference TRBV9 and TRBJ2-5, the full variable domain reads DSGVTQTPKHLITATGQRVTLRCSPRSGDLSVYWYQQSLDQGLQFLIQYYNGEERAKGNILERFSAQQFPDLHSELNLSSLELGDSALYFCASSVSGMGETQYFGPGTRLLVL.